Below, 11 T cell receptor beta chains from the same sample are listed, as sequenced in a study of Graves' ophthalmopathy and Graves' hyperthyroidism. RNA served as the template for amplifying TCR beta CDR3 regions. Scientists carried out first-round RT-PCR using HTBI primers and then a second-round multiplex PCR. TCRdb re-called the multiplex PCR reads through MiXCR, storing one row per CDR3 protein. The sample lists a few hundred thousand distinct CDR3 sequences; 39% were seen once. The sample comprised peripheral blood or thyroid tissue (not recorded which). The receptors derive from an adult man with Graves' hyperthyroidism.

Concerning this clonotype itself: A clone one base away is much larger, so this may be a read error. CDR3 amino acids: CASSVGGDRGGHEQYF. The CDR3 DNA reads TGTGCCAGCAGCGTAGGTGGGGACCGGGGCGGTCACGAGCAGTACTTC. The chain recombines TRBV9 with TRBJ2-7; the D call may be TRBD1 or TRBD2 (5 bases each). CDR1 and CDR2 (germline): SGDLS, YYNGEE. CDR3 length equals 16 residues. V dropped 0 bases and J dropped 5 bases, with 18 bases sitting between them.

This clonotype was observed many times. The rearrangement joins TRBV3-1 to TRBJ2-7, with D unresolved. This CDR3 is built from 13 residues. The germline V gene encodes CDR1 LGHDT and CDR2 YNNKEL (reference sequence). The V end was cut by 0 bases, the J end by 3 bases, with 6 bases between. DNA for the CDR3: TGTGCCAGCAGCCAAGAACGTGACTACGAGCAGTACTTC. Its translation: CASSQERDYEQYF.

Remarks on this clonotype: The DNA is omitted, as the CDR3 cannot be located on it reliably, and the CDR3 follows TCRdb's listing. The chain joins TRBV6-5 to TRBJ1-2; TRBD1, as called in the table, went unchecked against the DNA. The germline CDR1 and CDR2 sequences are MNHEY and SVGAGI. The CDR3 totals 15 residues, both ends included. CDR3 loop: CASSYSLRQGHGYTF.

The table lists this clonotype with many counts. This chain connects TRBV5-4 to TRBJ1-6, with 7 bases identical to TRBD1. With V trimmed by 2 bases and J by 5 bases, 4 bases remained unmatched. CDR1 is SGHNT and CDR2 is YYREEE in the germline V gene (reference sequence). The CDR3 has 15 amino acids. CDR3 residues: CASSFQGGHNSPLHF. The CDR3 DNA is TGTGCCAGCAGCTTCCAGGGGGGTCATAATTCACCCCTCCACTTT.

CDR3 in DNA: TGTGCCAGCACCCCCGGGGGGGCGTCCTACGAGCAGTACTTC. Protein sequence: CASTPGGASYEQYF. This chain joins TRBV7-8 and TRBJ2-7; 8 bases fit TRBD2. Trimming at V came to 7 bases and at J to 1 base, leaving 6 bases not matched to a gene. Germline loops: CDR1 SGHVS, CDR2 FQNEAQ. The CDR3 sequence is 14 residues long.

The chain recombines TRBV5-1 with TRBJ2-7; TRBD1 matches 10 bases. Trimming at V came to 4 bases and at J to 2 bases, leaving 9 bases not matched to a gene. From germline, CDR1 is SGHRS and CDR2 YFSETQ. The CDR3 is 16 amino acids. DNA for the CDR3: TGCGCCAGCAGCGGACGCCGGGACAGGGGAGCCTACGAGCAGTACTTC. Its translation: CASSGRRDRGAYEQYF. The whole variable domain, filled in from reference TRBV5-1 and TRBJ2-7, reads KAGVTQTPRYLIKTRGQQVTLSCSPISGHRSVSWYQQTPGQGLQFLFEYFSETQRNKGNFPGRFSGRQFSNSRSEMNVSTLELGDSALYLCASSGRRDRGAYEQYFGPGTRLTVT.

V usage is TRBV29-1 and J usage is TRBJ2-7; D perhaps matches TRBD1 (5 bases). Germline V gene data show CDR1 as SQVTM and CDR2 as ANQGSEA. Trimming removed 1 base from V and 7 bases from J, with 20 bases in between. There are 15 residues in the CDR3. The chain's CDR3 is CSVEAALTVYNEQYF. CDR3 DNA: TGCAGCGTTGAAGCTGCACTGACAGTCTACAATGAGCAGTACTTC.

This clonotype was detected only once. V is TRBV7-8 and J is TRBJ2-7, with 8 bases that match TRBD1. CDR3 length: 15 residues. Germline loops: CDR1 SGHVS, CDR2 FQNEAQ. V dropped 5 bases and J dropped 7; count of bases not matched to a gene: 13. The CDR3 coding sequence is TGTGCCAGCAGCAGCTACAGGGGGGACACCGGGGAGCAGTACTTC. Protein: CASSSYRGDTGEQYF. Filled out from reference TRBV7-8 and TRBJ2-7, the complete variable domain reads GAGVSQSPRYKVAKRGQDVALRCDPISGHVSLFWYQQALGQGPEFLTYFQNEAQLDKSGLPSDRFFAERPEGSVSTLKIQRTQQEDSAVYLCASSSYRGDTGEQYFGPGTRLTVT.

The rearrangement joins TRBV24-1 to TRBJ1-2; no firm D call. The CDR3 runs to 10 residues. Germline CDR1 KGHDR, CDR2 SFDVKD. The V end was cut by 1 base, the J end by 7 bases, with 0 bases between. The CDR3 bases are TGTGCCACCAGTGATTTTGGCTACACCTTC. It specifies CATSDFGYTF.

The genes are TRBV2 and TRBJ1-2, with unresolved D. The V gene's germline CDR1 is SNHLY and CDR2 FYNNEI. V lost 8 bases to trimming and J lost 6 bases, with 19 bases between them. The length of the CDR3 is 14 residues. The CDR3 DNA follows: TGTGCCAGCCTCCCAACCGAGGGCTGGCATGGCTACACCTTC. This translates into CASLPTEGWHGYTF.

Worth noting for this clonotype: Its ends do not fully match the called genes, so a read error is possible. The chain has TRBV7-2 and TRBJ2-5; TRBD2 might be the D (7 bases). Germline assignment: CDR1 SGHTA and CDR2 FQGNSA. CDR3 length: 22 amino acids. In DNA form, the CDR3 reads TGCGCCAGCAGCTTGGCAGGGGTAACACCGGGGAGTCTAGCGGCGTACCAGGAGACCCAGTACTTC. This encodes CASSLAGVTPGSLAAYQETQYF.